This TCR beta chain was identified in a study of cytomegalovirus exposure and HLA in healthy donors. The PCR was carried out with 60 Vbeta primers and 13 Jbeta primers. Sequencing used immunoSEQ multiplex PCR; TCRdb keeps in-frame clones, though not all of them. The table has more than 95,000 clones, approximately 79% seen once; the top ten hold around 4%. The material sequenced was PBMCs. This receptor was identified in a man younger than 45 in good health and CMV-seronegative.

CDR3 bases: TGTGCCAGTGGGAGCGCGAACACCGGGGAGCTGTTTTTT. It specifies CASGSANTGELFF. The J gene is TRBJ2-2, the V gene TRBV7-2, with D tentatively TRBD2 (5 bases). V gave up 9 bases and J gave up 0 bases, with 8 bases separating them. Germline CDR1 and CDR2: SGHTA and FQGNSA. The length of the CDR3 is 13 residues.